What follows are 17 T cell receptor beta chains derived from one specimen sequenced in a study of blood T cell repertoires in COVID-19. Sequencing used immunoSEQ multiplex PCR; TCRdb keeps in-frame clones, though not all of them. The data hold around 68,000 clones, with approximately 90% observed a single time. Sequencing was performed on peripheral blood. The receptors originated from a human donor in a cohort sampled during active COVID-19.

V usage is TRBV20-1 and J usage is TRBJ2-3, with a weak D call TRBD2 (6 bases). V was pared by 3 bases and J by 4 bases, with 14 bases between. The germline CDR1 and CDR2 sequences are DFQATT and SNEGSKA (reference sequence). CDR3 size: 14 residues. In nucleotides, the CDR3 is TGCAGTGCTAGTAGGTGGGAGGAATCAGATACGCAGTATTTT. Translating it yields CSASRWEESDTQYF.

This clone came up a few times. This chain connects TRBV19 to TRBJ1-5; tentative D call: TRBD1 (5 bases). The V end was cut by 5 bases, the J end by 4 bases, with 15 bases between. The CDR3 covers 15 residues. The germline V gene encodes CDR1 LNHDA and CDR2 SQIVND (reference sequence). CDR3: CASSYLTDLNQPQHF. As DNA, the CDR3 is TGTGCCAGTAGTTACCTGACAGATCTGAATCAGCCCCAGCATTTT.

The chain combines TRBV3-1 (or the pseudogene TRBV3-2) with TRBJ1-6; D unclear. This CDR3 comprises 15 residues. V was pared by 1 base and J by 7 bases, with 11 bases between. Germline CDR1 and CDR2: LGHDT and YNNKEL (reference sequence). The CDR3 here is CASSQGREANSPLHF. The CDR3 DNA reads TGTGCCAGCAGCCAAGGTCGGGAAGCCAATTCACCCCTCCACTTT.

CDR3 protein: CASRFDWTGNSPLHF. The CDR3 nucleotides read TGTGCCAGCCGCTTCGACTGGACGGGGAATTCACCCCTCCACTTT. The chain links TRBV6-5 to TRBJ1-6, with unresolved D. This CDR3 has 15 amino acids. Germline CDR1 reads MNHEY; CDR2 reads SVGAGI. V was shortened by 8 bases and J by 7 bases, with 18 bases between the two germline ends.

The chain carries TRBV9 and TRBJ2-7, with 9 bases that match TRBD1. The CDR3 has 18 amino acids. After removal of 2 bases from V and 3 bases from J, the junction contained 15 bases not matched to a gene. The V gene's germline CDR1 is SGDLS and CDR2 YYNGEE. CDR3 protein: CASSVGQGSSGSFYEQYF. In nucleotides, the CDR3 is TGTGCCAGCAGCGTCGGACAGGGGTCTAGCGGAAGTTTCTACGAGCAGTACTTC.

The CDR3 region is CASSPNQQPSSYNEQFF. In nucleotides, the CDR3 is TGCGCCAGCAGCCCGAACCAACAGCCAAGCTCCTACAATGAGCAGTTCTTC. The chain uses TRBV4-1 and TRBJ2-1; D unclear. Germline V gene data show CDR1 as MGHRA and CDR2 as YSYEKL. This CDR3 has 17 amino acids. Trimming shortened V by 4 bases and J by 0 bases, and 16 bases separated the two germline ends.

The chain recombines TRBV7-3 with TRBJ2-3; TRBD2 matches at 8 bases. V was pared by 2 bases and J by 0 bases, with 4 bases of the junction left unmatched. The length of the CDR3 is 16 residues. CDR1 and CDR2 (germline): SGHTA, FQGTGA. CDR3 in amino acids: CASSLLAGGSTDTQYF. The CDR3 DNA is TGTGCCAGCAGCTTACTCGCGGGAGGTAGCACAGATACGCAGTATTTT.

About this clone: This CDR3 is also generated by other DNA sequences in the sample. V gene TRBV28 combines with J gene TRBJ2-5; D not resolved. V was cut by 4 bases and J by 2 bases, with 2 bases left in between. In germline, CDR1 is MDHEN, CDR2 SYDVKM. CDR3 size: 11 residues. CDR3 protein: CASSSQETQYF. CDR3 in DNA: TGTGCCAGCAGTTCTCAAGAGACCCAGTACTTC. Full variable domain (outside the CDR3, taken from reference TRBV28 and TRBJ2-5): DVKVTQSSRYLVKRTGEKVFLECVQDMDHENMFWYRQDPGLGLRLIYFSYDVKMKEKGDIPEGYSVSREKKERFSLILESASTNQTSMYLCASSSQETQYFGPGTRLLVL.

The V gene is TRBV28, the J gene TRBJ2-2; tentative D call: TRBD1 (6 bases). CDR1 is MDHEN, CDR2 SYDVKM, per germline. V gave up 7 bases and J gave up 3 bases, with 9 bases separating them. This CDR3 is built from 13 residues. CDR3 residues: CASKQGHTGELFF. In DNA form, the CDR3 reads TGTGCCAGCAAGCAGGGGCACACCGGGGAGCTGTTTTTT.

V usage is TRBV4-2 and J usage is TRBJ2-3; 10 nucleotides line up with TRBD1. CDR1 LGHNA and CDR2 YNFKEQ come from the germline V gene. CDR3 length: 16 amino acids. The ends lost 4 bases at V and 4 bases at J; junction bases unmatched: 8. CDR3: CASSRTDRGPPDTQYF. Written as DNA, the CDR3 is TGTGCCAGCAGCCGTACAGACAGGGGGCCCCCAGATACGCAGTATTTT.

The rearrangement links TRBV12-3 or TRBV12-4 to TRBJ1-1; D not certain. This CDR3 region has 13 residues. Trimming took 2 bases from V and 0 from J, leaving 4 bases between them. The CDR3 bases are TGTGCCAGCAGTTTACGTGTGAACACTGAAGCTTTCTTT. It translates to CASSLRVNTEAFF.

This chain connects TRBV18 to TRBJ2-2, with 13 positions matching TRBD2. Germline values: CDR1 KGHSH, CDR2 LQKENI. This CDR3 comprises 17 residues. J was trimmed by 4 bases and V by 6 bases; bases with no gene match: 8. CDR3 in DNA: TGTGCCAGCTCCCCCGGGACTAGCGGGACCTCCACCGGGGAGCTGTTTTTT. Protein product: CASSPGTSGTSTGELFF.

There are a few counts of this clone. This chain uses TRBV12-3 or TRBV12-4 with TRBJ2-7, with unresolved D. Trimming removed 2 bases at V and 3 bases at J, with 8 bases between. The length of the CDR3 is 13 residues. CDR3 loop: CASSLPNFYEQYF. In DNA form, the CDR3 reads TGTGCCAGCAGTTTACCAAATTTCTACGAGCAGTACTTC.

The chain combines TRBV19 with TRBJ2-3; no reliable D call. Trimming shortened V by 2 bases and J by 0 bases, and 6 bases separated the two germline ends. Per germline, CDR1 LNHDA and CDR2 SQIVND (reference sequence). The CDR3 loop spans 14 amino acids. The DNA for the CDR3 is TGTGCCAGTAGTATACCCCCTAGCACAGATACGCAGTATTTT. This sequence encodes CASSIPPSTDTQYF.

The J gene is TRBJ2-7, the V gene TRBV18; a weak D match, TRBD1 (6 bases). V was clipped by 2 bases and J by 6 bases, with 17 bases between them. The germline gives CDR1 KGHSH, CDR2 LQKENI. The CDR3 has 15 amino acids. CDR3 in amino acids: CASSPSLGALGEQYF. The CDR3 coding sequence is TGTGCCAGCTCACCATCCTTGGGGGCCCTCGGCGAGCAGTACTTC.

The J gene is TRBJ1-1, the V gene TRBV7-8; no clear D. The CDR3 consists of 13 residues. The germline CDR1 and CDR2 sequences are SGHVS and FQNEAQ. Trimming stripped 4 bases from V and 3 bases from J, with 9 bases between. The DNA for the CDR3 is TGTGCCAGCAGCTACACCCGGGACACTGAAGCTTTCTTT. This gives the protein CASSYTRDTEAFF.

The chain links TRBV11-2 to TRBJ2-7, with 9 bases fitting TRBD1. The CDR3 is made up of 17 amino acids. Trimming removed 4 bases from V and 3 bases from J; junction bases left unmatched: 13. Germline CDR1 is SGHAT and CDR2 is FQNNGV. The CDR3 is CASSSIDRGRSYYEQYF. CDR3 coding DNA: TGTGCCAGCAGCTCTATCGACAGGGGGAGAAGCTACTACGAGCAGTACTTC.